This paragraph reports one T cell receptor beta chain. Its specificity is not known. A junction boundary mismatches the germline segment, possibly from a read error. CDR1 is SSHAT and CDR2 is FNYEAQ in the germline V gene (reference sequence). The CDR3 is 15 residues long. These data originate in a study of cytomegalovirus exposure and HLA in healthy donors. The PCR employed 60 Vbeta primers together with 13 Jbeta primers. Method: immunoSEQ multiplex PCR; TCRdb's copy keeps in-frame clones and lacks some. The data show fewer than 80,000 clones, with around 79% seen just once and 2.5% held by the top ten. Study findings and constraints: Previous analysis showed most TCR beta V segments were productive about 90% or about 30% of the time.

Sequenced sample: PBMCs. This clonotype originated in a man aged 25 to 45 in good health and CMV-seronegative. The rearrangement uses TRBV7-7 and TRBJ2-1; TRBD2 matches at 9 bases. CDR3 in DNA: TGTGCTAGCAGCCGTCTAGCGGGATTGTCTCATGAGCAGTTCTTC. This codes for CASSRLAGLSHEQFF.